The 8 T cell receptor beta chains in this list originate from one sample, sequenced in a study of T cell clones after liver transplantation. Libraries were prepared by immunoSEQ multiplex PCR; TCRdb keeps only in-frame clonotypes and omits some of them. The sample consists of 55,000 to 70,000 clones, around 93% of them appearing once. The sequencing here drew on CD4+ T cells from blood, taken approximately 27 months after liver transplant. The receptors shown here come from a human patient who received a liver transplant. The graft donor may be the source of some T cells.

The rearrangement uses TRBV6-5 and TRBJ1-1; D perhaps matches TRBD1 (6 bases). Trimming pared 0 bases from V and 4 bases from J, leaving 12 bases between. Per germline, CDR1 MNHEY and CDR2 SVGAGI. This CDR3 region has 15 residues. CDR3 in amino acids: CASSYSLTGSTEAFF. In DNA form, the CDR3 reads TGTGCCAGCAGTTACTCCTTGACAGGAAGCACTGAAGCTTTCTTT.

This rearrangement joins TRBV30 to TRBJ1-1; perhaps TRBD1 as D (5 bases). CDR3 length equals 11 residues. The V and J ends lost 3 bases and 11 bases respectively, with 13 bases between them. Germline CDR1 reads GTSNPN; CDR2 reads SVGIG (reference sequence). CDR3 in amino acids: CAWRGAGEAFF. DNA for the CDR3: TGTGCCTGGAGAGGGGCGGGGGAGGCTTTCTTT.

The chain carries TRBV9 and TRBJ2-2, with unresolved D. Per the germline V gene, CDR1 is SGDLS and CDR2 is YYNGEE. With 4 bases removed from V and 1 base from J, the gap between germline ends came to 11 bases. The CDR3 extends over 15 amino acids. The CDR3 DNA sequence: TGTGCCAGCAGCCTTCCCGGAGTGAACACCGGGGAGCTGTTTTTT. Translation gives CASSLPGVNTGELFF.

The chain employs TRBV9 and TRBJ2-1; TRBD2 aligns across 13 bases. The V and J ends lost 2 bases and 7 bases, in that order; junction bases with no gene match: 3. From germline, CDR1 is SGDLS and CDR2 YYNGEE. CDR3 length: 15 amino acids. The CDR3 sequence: CASSVGTSGINEQFF. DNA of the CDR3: TGTGCCAGCAGCGTCGGGACTAGCGGGATTAATGAGCAGTTCTTC.

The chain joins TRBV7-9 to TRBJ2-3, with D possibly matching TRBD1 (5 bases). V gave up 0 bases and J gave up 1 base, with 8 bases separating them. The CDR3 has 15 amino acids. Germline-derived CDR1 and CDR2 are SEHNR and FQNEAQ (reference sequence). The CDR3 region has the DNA TGTGCCAGCAGCTTAGCAACAGGCCGCACAGATACGCAGTATTTT. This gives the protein CASSLATGRTDTQYF.

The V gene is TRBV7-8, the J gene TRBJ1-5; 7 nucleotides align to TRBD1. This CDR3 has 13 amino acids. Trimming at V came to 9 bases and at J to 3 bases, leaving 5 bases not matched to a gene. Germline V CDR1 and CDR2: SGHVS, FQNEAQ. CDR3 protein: CASTGQLNQPQHF. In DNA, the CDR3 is TGTGCCAGTACGGGACAGCTCAATCAGCCCCAGCATTTT.

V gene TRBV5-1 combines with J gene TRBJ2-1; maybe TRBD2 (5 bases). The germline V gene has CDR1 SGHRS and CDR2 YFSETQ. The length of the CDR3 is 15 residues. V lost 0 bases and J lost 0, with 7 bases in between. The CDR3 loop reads CASSLDGNSYNEQFF. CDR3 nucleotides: TGCGCCAGCAGCTTGGACGGGAACTCCTACAATGAGCAGTTCTTC.

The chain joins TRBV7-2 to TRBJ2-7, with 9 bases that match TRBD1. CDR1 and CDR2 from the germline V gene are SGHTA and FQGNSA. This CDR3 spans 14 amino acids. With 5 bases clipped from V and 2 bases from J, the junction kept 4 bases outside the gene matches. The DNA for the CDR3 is TGTGCCAGCAGCCCCGGGACAGGGCCCTACGAGCAGTACTTC. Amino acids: CASSPGTGPYEQYF. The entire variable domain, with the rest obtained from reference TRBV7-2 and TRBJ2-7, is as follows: GAGVSQSPSNKVTEKGKDVELRCDPISGHTALYWYRQSLGQGLEFLIYFQGNSAPDKSGLPSDRFSAERTGGSVSTLTIQRTQQEDSAVYLCASSPGTGPYEQYFGPGTRLTVT.